The following is a TCR beta chain sequence with its context. Its antigen is undetermined. Germline loops: CDR1 MGHRA, CDR2 YSYEKL. CDR3 length: 13 amino acids. V was pared by 0 bases and J by 10 bases, with 10 bases between. TCRdb's copy holds only in-frame clones and misses some; the assay was immunoSEQ multiplex PCR. The table shows about 91,000 clones, with 93% occurring only once. The sample originates from a study of siplizumab effects on memory and regulatory T cells. Study-wide results and limits: The average Treg-derived proportion among mappable alloreactive CD4+ clones was about 70% with siplizumab versus under 35% in controls. Poor capture below about 10^-5 frequency left most alloreactive clones unmapped to unstimulated subsets.

The receptor's source is a human donor in good health. Sequenced input: CD8+ T cells sorted from blood. The chain couples TRBV4-1 to TRBJ1-5; no clear D. CDR3 sequence reads: CASSQEGNGPQHF. In nucleotides, the CDR3 is TGCGCCAGCAGCCAAGAAGGGAATGGCCCCCAGCATTTT.